This T cell receptor beta chain was documented in a study of blood T cell repertoires in COVID-19. Clinical history as reported by participants underpinned cohort assignment. This clone has a single count. Looked up from germline, CDR1 is LNHDA and CDR2 is SQIVND (reference sequence). The V and J ends lost 3 bases and 9 bases, in that order; junction bases with no gene match: 8. The CDR3 is 15 residues long. How the authors handled the data: Estimation of nucleated cell counts was performed using reference gene primer amplification. Generated by immunoSEQ multiplex PCR, the TCRdb table keeps only in-frame clones and is missing some. V, J and clone size are taken as reported in that table, and D and trimming were inferred from the DNA itself. The sample consists of about 220,000 clones, roughly 80% of them appearing once.

V usage is TRBV19 and J usage is TRBJ2-3; TRBD2 matches 11 bases. The TCR was taken from a woman between 40 and 50 years old with acute COVID-19. Material for sequencing was PBMCs or T cells enriched from blood (not recorded which). The CDR3 region has the DNA TGTGCCAGTAGTATGGCTAGCGGGAGGAGCAGGACGCAGTATTTT. This translates into CASSMASGRSRTQYF.